This T cell receptor (beta chain) was identified in a study of blood T cell repertoires in COVID-19. Background on the study: COVID-19 samples from acute and convalescent phases originated in the United States, Italy and Spain. In each case, the material was cDNA or gDNA derived from T cells, B-cell-depleted T cells, or PBMCs.

This CDR3 spans 14 amino acids. The germline V gene has CDR1 LGHNA and CDR2 YSLEER. V dropped 4 bases and J dropped 2 bases, with 11 bases sitting between them. As processed by the authors: Reference gene primer amplification gave nucleated cell count estimates. TCRdb's table, derived via immunoSEQ multiplex PCR, lists solely in-frame clones and lacks some. Clone size and the V and J calls come from that table; the DNA yielded D and trimming. The table shows about 150,000 clones, with about 80% occurring only once. Turning to this clone: Other DNA sequences of this sample code for an identical CDR3.

Sequences were obtained from peripheral blood. The rearrangement joins TRBV4-3 to TRBJ1-1; the D gene is possibly TRBD1 (6 bases). The origin of this receptor is a man in his sixties with acute or convalescent COVID-19. The CDR3 nucleotides are TGCGCCAGCAGCCCGGGACAACGAAACACTGAAGCTTTCTTT. Translating gives CASSPGQRNTEAFF.